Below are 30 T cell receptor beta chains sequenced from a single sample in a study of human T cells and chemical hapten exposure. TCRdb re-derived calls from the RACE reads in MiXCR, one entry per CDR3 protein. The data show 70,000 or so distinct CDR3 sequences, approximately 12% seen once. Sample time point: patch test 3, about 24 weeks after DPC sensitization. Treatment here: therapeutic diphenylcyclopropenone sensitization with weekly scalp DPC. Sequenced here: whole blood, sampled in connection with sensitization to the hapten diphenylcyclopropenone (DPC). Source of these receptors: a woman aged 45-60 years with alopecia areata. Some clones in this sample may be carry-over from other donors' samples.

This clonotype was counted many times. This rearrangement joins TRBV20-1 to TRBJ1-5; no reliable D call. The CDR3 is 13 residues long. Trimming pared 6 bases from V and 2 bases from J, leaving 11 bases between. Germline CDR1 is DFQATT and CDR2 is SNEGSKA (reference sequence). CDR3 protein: CSALNFGNQPQHF. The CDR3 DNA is TGCAGTGCACTCAACTTTGGCAATCAGCCCCAGCATTTT.

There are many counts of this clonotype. Here the CDR3 DNA reads TGTGCCAGTGCCCGGATCGACTATGGCTACACCTTC. Its translation is CASARIDYGYTF. The J gene is TRBJ1-2, the V gene TRBV19; no clear D. Germline V gene sequence: CDR1 LNHDA, CDR2 SQIVND (reference sequence). There are 12 residues in the CDR3. Trimming cost V 8 bases and J 3 bases, with 10 bases left between them.

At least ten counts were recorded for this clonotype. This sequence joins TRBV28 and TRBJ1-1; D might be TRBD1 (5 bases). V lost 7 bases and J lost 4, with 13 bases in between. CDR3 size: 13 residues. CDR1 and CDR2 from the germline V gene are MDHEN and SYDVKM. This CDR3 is CASILPDTTEAFF. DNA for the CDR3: TGTGCCAGCATCCTTCCGGACACCACTGAAGCTTTCTTT.

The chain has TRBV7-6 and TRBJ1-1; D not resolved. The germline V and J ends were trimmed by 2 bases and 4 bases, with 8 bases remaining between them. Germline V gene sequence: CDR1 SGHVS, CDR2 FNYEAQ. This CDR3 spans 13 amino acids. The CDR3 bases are TGTGCCAGCAGCTTAACGGGTACCACTGAAGCTTTCTTT. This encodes CASSLTGTTEAFF.

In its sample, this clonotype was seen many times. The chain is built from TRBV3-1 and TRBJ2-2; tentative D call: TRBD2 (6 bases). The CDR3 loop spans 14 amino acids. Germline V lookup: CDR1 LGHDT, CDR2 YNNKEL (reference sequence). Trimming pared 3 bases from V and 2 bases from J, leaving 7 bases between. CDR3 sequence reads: CASSQGGNTGELFF. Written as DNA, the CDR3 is TGTGCCAGCAGCCAGGGAGGTAACACCGGGGAGCTGTTTTTT.

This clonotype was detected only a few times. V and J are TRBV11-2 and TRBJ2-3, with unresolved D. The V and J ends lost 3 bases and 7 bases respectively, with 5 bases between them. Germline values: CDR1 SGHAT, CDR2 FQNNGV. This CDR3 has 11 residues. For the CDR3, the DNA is TGTGCCAGCAGCTTGGGCTATACGCAGTATTTT. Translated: CASSLGYTQYF.

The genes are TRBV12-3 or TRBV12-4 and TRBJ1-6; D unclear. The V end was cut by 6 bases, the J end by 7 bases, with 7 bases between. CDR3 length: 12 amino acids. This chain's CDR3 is CASSTSNSPLHF. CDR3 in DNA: TGTGCCAGCAGCACCTCGAATTCACCCCTCCACTTT.

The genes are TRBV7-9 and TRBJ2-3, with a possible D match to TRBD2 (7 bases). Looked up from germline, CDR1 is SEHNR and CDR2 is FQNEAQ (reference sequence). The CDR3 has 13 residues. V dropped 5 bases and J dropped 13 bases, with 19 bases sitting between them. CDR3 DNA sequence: TGTGCCAGCAGCCCCTCCCTAGGGGGGGGGGAGTATTTT. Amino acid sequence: CASSPSLGGGEYF.

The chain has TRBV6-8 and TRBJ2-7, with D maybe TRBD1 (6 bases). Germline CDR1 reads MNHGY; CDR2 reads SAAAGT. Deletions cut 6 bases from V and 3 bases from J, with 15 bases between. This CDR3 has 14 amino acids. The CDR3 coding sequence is TGTGCCAGCAGACACCGGGACAATGACTACGAGCAGTACTTC. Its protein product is CASRHRDNDYEQYF.

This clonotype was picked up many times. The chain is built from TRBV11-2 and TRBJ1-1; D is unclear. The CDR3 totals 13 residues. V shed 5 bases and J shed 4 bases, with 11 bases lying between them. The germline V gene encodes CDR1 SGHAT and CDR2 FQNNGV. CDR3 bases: TGTGCCAGCAGCCCTAATGAAGCCACTGAAGCTTTCTTT. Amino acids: CASSPNEATEAFF.

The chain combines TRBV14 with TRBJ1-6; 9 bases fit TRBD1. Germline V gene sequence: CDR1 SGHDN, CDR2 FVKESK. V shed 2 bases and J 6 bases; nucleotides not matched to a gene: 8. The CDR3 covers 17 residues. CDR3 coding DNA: TGTGCCAGCAGCCAACTCGTACAGGGGGCGAGTAATTCACCCCTCCACTTT. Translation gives CASSQLVQGASNSPLHF.

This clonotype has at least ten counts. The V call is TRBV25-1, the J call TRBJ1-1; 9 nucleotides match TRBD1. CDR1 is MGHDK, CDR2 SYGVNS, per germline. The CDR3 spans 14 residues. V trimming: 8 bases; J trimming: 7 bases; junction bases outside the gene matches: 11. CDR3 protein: CASLYTGGRNEAFF. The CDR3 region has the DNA TGTGCCAGCCTTTATACAGGGGGCAGAAATGAAGCTTTCTTT.

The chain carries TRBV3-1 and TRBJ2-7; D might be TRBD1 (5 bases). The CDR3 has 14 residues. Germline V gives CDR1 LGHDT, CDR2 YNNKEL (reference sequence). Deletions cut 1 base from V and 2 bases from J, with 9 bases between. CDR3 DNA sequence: TGTGCCAGCAGCCAAGGGCCAGGGCCCTACGAGCAGTACTTC. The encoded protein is CASSQGPGPYEQYF.

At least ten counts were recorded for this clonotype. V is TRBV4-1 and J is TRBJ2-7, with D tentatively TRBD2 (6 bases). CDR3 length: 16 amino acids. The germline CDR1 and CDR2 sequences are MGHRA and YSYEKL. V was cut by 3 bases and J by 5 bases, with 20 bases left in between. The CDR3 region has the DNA TGCGCCAGCAGCCATAGGGTTACGGGGGTTGGTCACGAGCAGTACTTC. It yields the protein CASSHRVTGVGHEQYF.

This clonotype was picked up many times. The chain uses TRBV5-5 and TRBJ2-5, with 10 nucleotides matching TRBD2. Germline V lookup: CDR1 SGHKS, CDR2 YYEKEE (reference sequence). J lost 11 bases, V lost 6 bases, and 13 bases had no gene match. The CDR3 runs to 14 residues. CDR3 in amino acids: CASNSRTSGAPQYF. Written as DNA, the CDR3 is TGTGCCAGCAACTCACGTACTAGCGGGGCCCCGCAGTACTTC. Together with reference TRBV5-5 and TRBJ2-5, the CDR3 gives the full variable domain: DAGVTQSPTHLIKTRGQQVTLRCSPISGHKSVSWYQQVLGQGPQFIFQYYEKEERGRGNFPDRFSARQFPNYSSELNVNALLLGDSALYLCASNSRTSGAPQYFGPGTRLLVL.

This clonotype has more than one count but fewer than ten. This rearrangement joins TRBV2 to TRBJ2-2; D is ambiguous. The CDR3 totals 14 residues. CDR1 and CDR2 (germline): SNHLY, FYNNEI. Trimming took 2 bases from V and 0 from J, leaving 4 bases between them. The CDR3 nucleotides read TGTGCCAGCAGTGAAAAACCGAACACCGGGGAGCTGTTTTTT. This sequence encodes CASSEKPNTGELFF.

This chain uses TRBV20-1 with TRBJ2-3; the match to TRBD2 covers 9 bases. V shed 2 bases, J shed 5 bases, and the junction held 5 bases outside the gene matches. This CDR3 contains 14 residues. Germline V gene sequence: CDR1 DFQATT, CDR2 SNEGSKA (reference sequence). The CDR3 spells CSARPGLALDTQYF. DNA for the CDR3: TGCAGTGCTAGACCGGGACTAGCCCTAGATACGCAGTATTTT.

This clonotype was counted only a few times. The CDR3 sequence: CSAVQETQYF. DNA for the CDR3: TGCAGTGCTGTCCAAGAGACCCAGTACTTC. This sequence joins TRBV20-1 and TRBJ2-5; D is unresolved. There are 10 residues in the CDR3. In germline, CDR1 is DFQATT, CDR2 SNEGSKA (reference sequence). Trimming cost V 5 bases and J 1 base, with 2 bases left between them.

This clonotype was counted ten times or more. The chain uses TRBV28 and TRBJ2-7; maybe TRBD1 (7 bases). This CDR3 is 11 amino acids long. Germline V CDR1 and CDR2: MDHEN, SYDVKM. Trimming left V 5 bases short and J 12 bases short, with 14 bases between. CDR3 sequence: CASSQGGRLYF. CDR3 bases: TGTGCCAGCAGTCAGGGGGGCCGCCTGTACTTC.

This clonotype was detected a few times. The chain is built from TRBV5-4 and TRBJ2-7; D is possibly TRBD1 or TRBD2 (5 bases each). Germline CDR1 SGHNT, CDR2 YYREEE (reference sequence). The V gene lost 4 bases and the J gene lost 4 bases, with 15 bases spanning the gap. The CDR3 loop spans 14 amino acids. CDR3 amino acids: CASSPGTVEYEQYF. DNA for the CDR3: TGTGCCAGCAGCCCAGGGACGGTAGAATACGAGCAGTACTTC.

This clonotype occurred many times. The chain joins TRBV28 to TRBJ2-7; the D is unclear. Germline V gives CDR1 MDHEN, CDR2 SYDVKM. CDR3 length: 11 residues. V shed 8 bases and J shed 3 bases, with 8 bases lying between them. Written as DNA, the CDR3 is TGTGCCAGCGGATTTTACTACGAGCAGTACTTC. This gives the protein CASGFYYEQYF.

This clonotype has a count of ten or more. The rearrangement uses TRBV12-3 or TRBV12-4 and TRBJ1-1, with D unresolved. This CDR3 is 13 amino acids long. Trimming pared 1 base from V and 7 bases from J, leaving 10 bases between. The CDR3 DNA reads TGTGCCAGCAGTTTAGTAGGCCTAGATGAAGCTTTCTTT. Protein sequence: CASSLVGLDEAFF.

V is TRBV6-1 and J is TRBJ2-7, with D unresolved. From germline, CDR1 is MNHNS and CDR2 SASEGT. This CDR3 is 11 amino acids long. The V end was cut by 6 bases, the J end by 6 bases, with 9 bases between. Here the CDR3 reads CASSSLLEQYF. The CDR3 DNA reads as TGTGCCAGCAGCTCCCTCCTCGAGCAGTACTTC.

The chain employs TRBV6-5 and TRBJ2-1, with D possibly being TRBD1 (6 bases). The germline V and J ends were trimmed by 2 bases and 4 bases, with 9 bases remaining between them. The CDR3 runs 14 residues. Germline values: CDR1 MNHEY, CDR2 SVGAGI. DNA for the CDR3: TGTGCCAGCAGTTACGGGACACTATACAATGAGCAGTTCTTC. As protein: CASSYGTLYNEQFF.

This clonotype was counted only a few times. Written as DNA, the CDR3 is TGCAGTGCTAGAGCCCCTTCCGCCGGGTTACAGCCCCAGCATTTT. This gives the protein CSARAPSAGLQPQHF. This sequence joins TRBV20-1 and TRBJ1-5; D gene ambiguous. Trimming took off 1 base at V and 7 bases at J, with 17 bases between the two ends. The CDR3 sequence is 15 residues long. Germline V gives CDR1 DFQATT, CDR2 SNEGSKA (reference sequence).

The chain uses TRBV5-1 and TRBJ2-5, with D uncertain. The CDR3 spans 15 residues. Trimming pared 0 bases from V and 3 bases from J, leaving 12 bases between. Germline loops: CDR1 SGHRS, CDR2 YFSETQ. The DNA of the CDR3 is TGCGCCAGCAGCTTGGGACTGGTAAAAAAAGAGACCCAGTACTTC. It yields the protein CASSLGLVKKETQYF.

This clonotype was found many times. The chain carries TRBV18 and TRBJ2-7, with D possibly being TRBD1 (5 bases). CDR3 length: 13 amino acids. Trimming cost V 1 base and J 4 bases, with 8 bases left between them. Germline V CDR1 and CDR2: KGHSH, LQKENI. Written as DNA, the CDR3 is TGTGCCAGCTCACCACGTCAGGGATACGAGCAGTACTTC. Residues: CASSPRQGYEQYF.

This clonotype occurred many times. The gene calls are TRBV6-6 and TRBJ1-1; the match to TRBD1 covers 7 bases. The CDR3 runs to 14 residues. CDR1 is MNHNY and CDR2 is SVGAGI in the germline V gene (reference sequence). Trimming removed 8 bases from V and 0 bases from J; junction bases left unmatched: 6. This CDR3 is CASWGQPMNTEAFF. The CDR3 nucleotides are TGTGCCAGCTGGGGACAGCCTATGAACACTGAAGCTTTCTTT.

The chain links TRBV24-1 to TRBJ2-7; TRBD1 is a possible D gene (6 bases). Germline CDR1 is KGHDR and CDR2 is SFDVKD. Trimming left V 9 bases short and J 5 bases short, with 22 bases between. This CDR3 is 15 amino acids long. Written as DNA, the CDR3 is TGTGCCACCGCTCCCCAGGGTCAGGGGACCAACGAGCAGTACTTC. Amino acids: CATAPQGQGTNEQYF.

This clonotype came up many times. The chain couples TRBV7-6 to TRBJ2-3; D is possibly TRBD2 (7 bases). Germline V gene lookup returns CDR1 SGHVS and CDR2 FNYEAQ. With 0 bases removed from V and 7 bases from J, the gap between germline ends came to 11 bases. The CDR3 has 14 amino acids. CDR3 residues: CASSLAGGPNTQYF. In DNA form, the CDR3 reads TGTGCCAGCAGCTTAGCGGGGGGGCCAAATACGCAGTATTTT.